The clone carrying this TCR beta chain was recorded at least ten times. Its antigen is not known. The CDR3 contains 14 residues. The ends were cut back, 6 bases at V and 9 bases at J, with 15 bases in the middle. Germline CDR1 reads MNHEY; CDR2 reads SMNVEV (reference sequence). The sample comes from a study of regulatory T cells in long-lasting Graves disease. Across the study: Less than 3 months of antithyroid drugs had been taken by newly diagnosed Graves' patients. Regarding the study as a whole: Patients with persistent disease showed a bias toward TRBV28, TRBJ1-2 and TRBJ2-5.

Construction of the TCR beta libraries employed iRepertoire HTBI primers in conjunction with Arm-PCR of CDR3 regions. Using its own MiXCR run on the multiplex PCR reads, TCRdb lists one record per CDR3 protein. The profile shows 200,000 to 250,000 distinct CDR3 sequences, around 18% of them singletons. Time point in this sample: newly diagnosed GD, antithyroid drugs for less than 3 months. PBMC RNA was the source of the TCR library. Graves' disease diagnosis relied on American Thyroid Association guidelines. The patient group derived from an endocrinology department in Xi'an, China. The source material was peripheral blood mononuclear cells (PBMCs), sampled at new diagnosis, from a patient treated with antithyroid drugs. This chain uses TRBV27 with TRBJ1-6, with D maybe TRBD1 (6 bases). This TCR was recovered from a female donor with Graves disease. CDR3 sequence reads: CASRFTGGVSPLHF. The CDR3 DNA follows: TGTGCCAGCAGGTTCACGGGGGGCGTTTCACCCCTCCACTTT.